The 25 T cell receptor beta chains presented below share a single source sample, sequenced in a study of shared T cell receptors in the human thymus. Sequenced by immunoSEQ multiplex PCR; TCRdb stores in-frame clones only, minus some. The sample lists 500,000 to 550,000 clones; 78% were seen once. This same sample was also part of a study on human thymus T cells.

The sequenced sample was thymocytes. The receptor source for this set is a boy in the first two years of life with a congenital heart defect.

The V and J genes are TRBV7-8 and TRBJ2-6; D not certain. The V gene lost 2 bases and the J gene lost 1 base, with 15 bases spanning the gap. The V gene's germline CDR1 is SGHVS and CDR2 FQNEAQ. The CDR3 is made up of 18 amino acids. The CDR3 region has the DNA TGTGCCAGCAGCTTATCGTTAATTAGTGATTCTGGGGCCAACGTCCTGACTTTC. It is translated as CASSLSLISDSGANVLTF.

This clone has only one observation. The rearrangement joins TRBV9 to TRBJ2-1; TRBD2 agrees at 7 bases. This CDR3 is built from 13 residues. CDR1 is SGDLS, CDR2 YYNGEE, per germline. The trim removed 0 bases at V and 6 bases at J, leaving 0 bases unmatched. The CDR3 region is CASSVGGGNEQFF. CDR3 DNA sequence: TGTGCCAGCAGCGTAGGGGGGGGCAATGAGCAGTTCTTC. Supplemented by reference TRBV9 and TRBJ2-1, the full variable domain reads DSGVTQTPKHLITATGQRVTLRCSPRSGDLSVYWYQQSLDQGLQFLIQYYNGEERAKGNILERFSAQQFPDLHSELNLSSLELGDSALYFCASSVGGGNEQFFGPGTRLTVL.

This clone was seen more than once but under ten times. The rearrangement links TRBV4-3 to TRBJ2-2; 11 bases are a match to TRBD2. Unmatched junction bases numbered 10, after V lost 0 bases and J lost 4 bases. This CDR3 is 19 amino acids long. Germline V gene sequence: CDR1 LGHNA, CDR2 YSLEER. The CDR3 bases are TGCGCCAGCAGCCAAGAACTAGCGGGAGTCCCCCTTAGCACCGGGGAGCTGTTTTTT. Protein product: CASSQELAGVPLSTGELFF.

This rearrangement joins TRBV12-5 to TRBJ2-1; tentatively, D is TRBD2 (5 bases). Trimming removed 1 base at V and 7 bases at J, with 14 bases between. The CDR3 covers 15 residues. Germline assignment: CDR1 LGHNT and CDR2 FRNRAP. In nucleotides, the CDR3 is TGTGCTAGTGGTTTGGGCCTTACTAGGGAAAATGAGCAGTTCTTC. It yields the protein CASGLGLTRENEQFF.

V usage is TRBV2 and J usage is TRBJ1-3; TRBD1 agrees at 11 bases. The germline CDR1 and CDR2 sequences are SNHLY and FYNNEI. The V and J ends lost 6 bases and 2 bases, in that order; junction bases with no gene match: 0. The CDR3 is made up of 14 amino acids. As DNA, the CDR3 is TGTGCCAGCAGGGGACAGGGGGCTGGAAACACCATATATTTT. It specifies CASRGQGAGNTIYF.

The CDR3 sequence is CASTGRTGELFF. CDR3 coding DNA: TGTGCCAGTACGGGAAGGACCGGGGAGCTGTTTTTT. This chain uses TRBV7-9 with TRBJ2-2; D may be TRBD2 (5 bases). CDR1 is SEHNR, CDR2 FQNEAQ, per germline (reference sequence). Trimming removed 9 bases from V and 5 bases from J, with 10 bases in between. CDR3 length equals 12 residues.

The chain employs TRBV29-1 and TRBJ2-3; D unclear. CDR1 and CDR2 (germline): SQVTM, ANQGSEA. The CDR3 is 15 amino acids. The V gene lost 1 base and the J gene lost 2 bases, with 13 bases spanning the gap. The CDR3 bases are TGCAGCGTTGAAGGGTTGGGTAGCCTCACAGATACGCAGTATTTT. It specifies CSVEGLGSLTDTQYF.

The rearrangement uses TRBV6-5 and TRBJ2-3, with D unclear. This CDR3 has 10 amino acids. V gave up 10 bases and J gave up 4 bases, with 6 bases separating them. Per germline, CDR1 MNHEY and CDR2 SVGAGI. The CDR3 reads CATKSDTQYF. The CDR3 DNA reads as TGTGCCACCAAATCAGATACGCAGTATTTT.

This clone appeared a few times. This sequence joins TRBV4-3 and TRBJ2-2, with D uncertain. The germline gives CDR1 LGHNA, CDR2 YSLEER. Trimming stripped 0 bases from V and 3 bases from J, with 14 bases between. The CDR3 covers 17 residues. CDR3 DNA sequence: TGCGCCAGCAGCCAAGAACAGTCCGGTCCGCACACCGGGGAGCTGTTTTTT. Translated, it gives CASSQEQSGPHTGELFF.

This chain joins TRBV4-2 and TRBJ2-1; 7 nucleotides line up with TRBD2. V lost 0 bases to trimming and J lost 13 bases; unmatched junction nucleotides: 12. Germline V CDR1 and CDR2: LGHNA, YNFKEQ. This CDR3 region has 15 residues. Written as DNA, the CDR3 is TGTGCCAGCAGCCAAGATGGGGCGTCTAGCGGCCATCAGTTCTTC. This codes for CASSQDGASSGHQFF.

V gene TRBV28 combines with J gene TRBJ2-5; TRBD1 might be the D (6 bases). V was trimmed by 3 bases and J by 2 bases, leaving 10 bases between them. CDR3 length equals 14 residues. CDR1 MDHEN and CDR2 SYDVKM come from the germline V gene. DNA of the CDR3: TGTGCCAGCAGTTTGGGTAGGGGGCAAGAGACCCAGTACTTC. Residues: CASSLGRGQETQYF. Drawing the rest from reference TRBV28 and TRBJ2-5, the complete variable domain is DVKVTQSSRYLVKRTGEKVFLECVQDMDHENMFWYRQDPGLGLRLIYFSYDVKMKEKGDIPEGYSVSREKKERFSLILESASTNQTSMYLCASSLGRGQETQYFGPGTRLLVL.

The V call is TRBV27, the J call TRBJ1-4, with D possibly being TRBD1 (6 bases). This CDR3 comprises 17 residues. Germline CDR1 reads MNHEY; CDR2 reads SMNVEV (reference sequence). Trimming cost V 6 bases and J 3 bases, with 20 bases left between them. CDR3 in DNA: TGTGCCAGCAGCCCTACAGGAGAAGAGGGGGCTAATGAAAAACTGTTTTTT. Translating it yields CASSPTGEEGANEKLFF.

This clone was counted between two and nine times. The chain links TRBV30 to TRBJ1-2; 8 nucleotides align to TRBD1. The CDR3 length is 18 residues. Germline V gene lookup returns CDR1 GTSNPN and CDR2 SVGIG (reference sequence). V lost 3 bases to trimming and J lost 8 bases; unmatched junction nucleotides: 23. CDR3 region: CAWRDSTPGGTILGGYTF. The CDR3 DNA reads TGTGCCTGGAGAGATAGCACCCCAGGGGGCACGATTTTAGGGGGCTACACCTTC.

The CDR3 is CASSRSREVSYEQYF. CDR3 DNA: TGTGCCAGCAGCCGTAGTCGGGAGGTCTCCTACGAGCAGTACTTC. The J gene is TRBJ2-7, the V gene TRBV4-2, with 7 bases that match TRBD2. In germline, CDR1 is LGHNA, CDR2 YNFKEQ. With V trimmed by 4 bases and J by 0 bases, 6 bases remained unmatched. CDR3 length: 15 residues.

The rearrangement joins TRBV27 to TRBJ1-5; D perhaps matches TRBD1 (6 bases). The CDR3 runs 16 residues. CDR1 and CDR2 (germline): MNHEY, SMNVEV (reference sequence). The V and J ends lost 6 bases and 0 bases respectively, with 15 bases between them. The DNA for the CDR3 is TGTGCCAGCAGCCGCTCGACAGGTTATAGCAATCAGCCCCAGCATTTT. This encodes CASSRSTGYSNQPQHF.

This chain links TRBV21-1 with TRBJ1-2; the D segment call TRBD1 is taken from the table without a DNA check. TRBV21-1 is a recognized pseudogene. The CDR3 spans 15 residues. CDR3 protein: CASSKNYRVGYGYTF. The CDR3 region has the DNA TGTGCCAGCAGCAAAAACTACAGGGTGGGATATGGCTACACCTTC.

V gene TRBV7-8 combines with J gene TRBJ2-3; TRBD1 matches at 10 bases. The J segment lost 4 bases and the V segment lost 5 bases, leaving 9 bases of the junction unmatched. CDR1 and CDR2 (germline): SGHVS, FQNEAQ. The CDR3 covers 16 residues. CDR3 residues: CASSLRWTGGADTQYF. In DNA form, the CDR3 reads TGTGCCAGCAGCCTCCGGTGGACAGGGGGAGCAGATACGCAGTATTTT.

The CDR3 region is CASSRVHNEQFF. Here the CDR3 DNA reads TGTGCCAGCAGCCGAGTCCACAATGAGCAGTTCTTC. J is TRBJ2-1 and V is TRBV5-6; D is unclear. Trimming pared 4 bases from V and 5 bases from J, leaving 7 bases between. The CDR3 has 12 amino acids. Germline CDR1 is SGHDT and CDR2 is YYEEEE.

CDR3: CASSTGDGYTF. The CDR3 DNA reads TGTGCCAGCAGCACAGGGGACGGCTACACCTTC. The chain recombines TRBV7-9 with TRBJ1-2, with 7 positions matching TRBD1. CDR3 size: 11 residues. In germline, CDR1 is SEHNR, CDR2 FQNEAQ (reference sequence). Trimming at V came to 5 bases and at J to 8 bases, leaving 2 bases not matched to a gene.

The rearrangement links TRBV11-3 to TRBJ2-7, with 7 nucleotides matching TRBD2. The CDR3 length is 15 residues. J gave up 5 bases and V 5 bases, and 12 bases lay outside the gene matches. Germline V gives CDR1 SGHNT, CDR2 YENEEA. The CDR3 here is CASSLGRGSGHEQYF. The CDR3, as DNA: TGTGCCAGCAGCCTAGGGAGGGGATCAGGCCACGAGCAGTACTTC.

V and J are TRBV18 and TRBJ1-2; TRBD1 is a possible D gene (6 bases). V was clipped by 2 bases and J by 6 bases, with 28 bases between them. Looked up from germline, CDR1 is KGHSH and CDR2 is LQKENI. The CDR3 has 19 residues. CDR3 in DNA: TGTGCCAGCTCACCATTCGGTAAACTCACCATGTTCAGGGGACATGGCTACACCTTC. Its translation is CASSPFGKLTMFRGHGYTF.

This clone turned up a few times. The V gene is TRBV5-6, the J gene TRBJ2-7, with D perhaps matching TRBD1 (6 bases). The CDR3 covers 13 residues. The germline V gene has CDR1 SGHDT and CDR2 YYEEEE. Trimming took 7 bases from V and 1 from J, leaving 12 bases between them. CDR3: CASELRGSYEQYF. The CDR3 DNA follows: TGTGCCAGCGAACTCAGGGGTTCCTACGAGCAGTACTTC.

In this sample, this clone turned up once. This sequence joins TRBV6-5 and TRBJ1-1; D is uncertain. The CDR3 loop spans 13 amino acids. In germline, CDR1 is MNHEY, CDR2 SVGAGI. Deletions cut 6 bases from V and 1 base from J, with 9 bases between. The DNA for the CDR3 is TGTGCCAGCAGCCGGTTTAAGAACACTGAAGCTTTCTTT. It yields the protein CASSRFKNTEAFF.

The V gene is TRBV11-2, the J gene TRBJ2-1; tentatively, D is TRBD2 (6 bases). Trimming shortened V by 4 bases and J by 7 bases, and 17 bases separated the two germline ends. CDR3 length equals 15 residues. Germline CDR1 and CDR2: SGHAT and FQNNGV. The DNA for the CDR3 is TGTGCCAGCAGCTCGATAGCGGAGCCATGGAATGAGCAGTTCTTC. It is translated as CASSSIAEPWNEQFF.

The chain uses TRBV6-9 and TRBJ2-5; possible D gene TRBD2, 6 bases. The CDR3 contains 14 residues. The germline gives CDR1 MNHGY, CDR2 SVAAGI. Trimming shortened V by 8 bases and J by 2 bases, and 15 bases separated the two germline ends. The CDR3, as DNA: TGTGCCAGCGTTTGGACTACTCAACAAGAGACCCAGTACTTC. The encoded protein is CASVWTTQQETQYF.